A selection of T cell receptor beta chains follows, all from one sample in a study of T-cell memory formation after mild COVID-19. TCRdb itself ran the 5' RACE reads through MiXCR, one entry per CDR3 protein. The sample carries tens of thousands of distinct CDR3 sequences, roughly 17% recorded once. Sequenced input: PBMCs or a T cell subset sorted from them (not recorded which). These receptors were obtained from an adult woman who had mild COVID-19 (a few samples of this study predate the infection). Cell type and time point are not known. Both conserved end residues are part of each CDR3. The order of the fields is D gene, clone size, V gene, J gene, CDR3 protein, CDR3 DNA. D genes are given only for firm matches. Size values are once, few and many counts, or a class for expanded clones, and some rows have none.

>TRBD1|-|TRBV11-2|TRBJ2-1
CASRSTGVEQFF
TGTGCCAGCAGATCCACAGGGGTTGAGCAGTTCTTC
>TRBD2|-|TRBV29-1|TRBJ2-5
CSVQPLAELQETQYF
TGCAGCGTTCAGCCTCTAGCGGAACTTCAAGAGACCCAGTACTTC
>TRBD2|few|TRBV4-3|TRBJ2-7
CASSQDQAGDVHEQYF
TGCGCCAGCAGCCAAGATCAGGCGGGAGATGTCCACGAGCAGTACTTC
>-|-|TRBV27|TRBJ2-3
CASSLGFVAVGDTQYF
TGTGCCAGCAGTCTTGGGTTTGTGGCCGTTGGAGATACGCAGTATTTT
>TRBD1|-|TRBV6-5|TRBJ2-7
CASSYSQGAMYEQYF
TGTGCCAGCAGTTACTCACAGGGGGCGATGTACGAGCAGTACTTC
>TRBD1|few|TRBV4-1|TRBJ2-2
CASSPLTGYTGELFF
TGCGCCAGCAGCCCCTTGACAGGGTACACCGGGGAGCTGTTTTTT
>-|-|TRBV6-5|TRBJ2-3
CASSPETRLDTQYF
TGTGCCAGCAGTCCTGAAACCCGGTTAGATACGCAGTATTTT
>-|-|TRBV5-1|TRBJ1-1
CASSLGGAGITEAFF
TGCGCCAGCAGCTTGGGGGGGGCGGGAATAACTGAAGCTTTCTTT
>-|-|TRBV4-1|TRBJ1-3
CASSQGGAITSGNTIYF
TGCGCCAGCAGCCAAGGAGGGGCCATTACCTCTGGAAACACCATATATTTT
>-|few|TRBV24-1|TRBJ2-3
CATGADTQYF
TGTGCCACCGGGGCAGATACGCAGTATTTT
>-|-|TRBV12-3/TRBV12-4|TRBJ2-5
CASSLGTTPETQYF
TGTGCCAGCAGCCTGGGGACGACCCCAGAGACCCAGTACTTC
>-|few|TRBV5-5|TRBJ2-3
CASSLEVTGQVGDTQYF
TGTGCCAGCAGCTTGGAGGTTACAGGGCAGGTTGGAGATACGCAGTATTTT
>-|few|TRBV6-2/TRBV6-3|TRBJ2-5
CASSSRLVVLAETQYF
TGTGCCAGCAGCTCTCGATTAGTGGTTTTGGCGGAGACCCAGTACTTC
>TRBD1|few|TRBV4-1|TRBJ2-1
CASSQAGTGNEQFF
TGCGCCAGCAGCCAGGCCGGGACAGGGAATGAGCAGTTCTTC
>-|-|TRBV11-3|TRBJ2-1
CASCCLRNEQFF
TGTGCCAGCTGTTGTCTGAGAAATGAGCAGTTCTTC
>-|few|TRBV11-2|TRBJ1-6
CASSPTGNNSPLHF
TGTGCCAGCAGCCCGACAGGAAATAATTCACCCCTCCACTTT
>-|few|TRBV24-1|TRBJ1-1
CATSVTGATEAFF
TGTGCCACCAGTGTGACAGGAGCCACTGAAGCTTTCTTT
>TRBD2|many|TRBV4-3|TRBJ2-3
CASSARYSGRGADTQYF
TGCGCCAGCAGCGCCCGCTATAGCGGGAGGGGCGCAGATACGCAGTATTTT
>-|few|TRBV7-9|TRBJ2-7
CASLATESYEQYF
TGTGCCAGCTTAGCGACGGAGTCCTACGAGCAGTACTTC
>-|few|TRBV7-9|TRBJ2-1
CASSLWGQGEQFF
TGTGCCAGCAGCTTATGGGGCCAGGGTGAGCAGTTCTTC
>TRBD2|-|TRBV12-3/TRBV12-4|TRBJ2-3
CASSPTSGGRDTQYF
TGTGCCAGCAGTCCGACTAGCGGGGGCAGGGATACGCAGTATTTT
>-|-|TRBV7-7|TRBJ2-1
CASSLWVEQFF
TGTGCCAGCAGCTTATGGGTTGAGCAGTTCTTC
>-|few|TRBV15|TRBJ2-7
CATSRDLGRAHEQYF
TGTGCCACCAGCAGAGATCTAGGAAGGGCTCACGAGCAGTACTTC
>-|few|TRBV7-2|TRBJ1-3
CASSLQGTTGNTIYF
TGTGCCAGCAGCTTACAAGGGACGACTGGAAACACCATATATTTT
>TRBD2|-|TRBV9|TRBJ2-1
CASSLGTSGRGDEQFF
TGTGCCAGCAGCCTAGGGACTAGCGGGAGGGGGGATGAGCAGTTCTTC
>TRBD2|few|TRBV7-9|TRBJ2-7
CASSLLGGEQYF
TGTGCCAGCAGCTTATTGGGAGGGGAGCAGTACTTC
>TRBD2|-|TRBV29-1|TRBJ2-5
CSVEDPRLAADQETQYF
TGCAGCGTTGAAGATCCCCGACTAGCGGCAGATCAAGAGACCCAGTACTTC
>-|-|TRBV3-1|TRBJ2-7
CASSQADEVSLIAQYF
TGTGCCAGCAGCCAAGCAGATGAGGTCAGCTTAATCGCGCAGTACTTC
>-|few|TRBV4-1|TRBJ2-7
CASSQGVVGNYEQYF
TGCGCCAGCAGCCAAGGGGTAGTTGGGAACTACGAGCAGTACTTC
>-|-|TRBV27|TRBJ2-3
CASRLGGTGADTQYF
TGTGCCAGCAGATTAGGGGGGACTGGGGCAGATACGCAGTATTTT
>-|few|TRBV7-9|TRBJ1-1
CASSLGRQLNTEAFF
TGTGCCAGCAGCTTAGGTCGACAGCTGAACACTGAAGCTTTCTTT
>-|-|TRBV7-8|TRBJ1-2
CASSEQGPSGYGYTF
TGTGCCAGCAGCGAACAGGGTCCATCTGGATATGGCTACACCTTC
>TRBD1|-|TRBV4-1|TRBJ2-7
CASSQPGQVYEQYF
TGCGCCAGCAGCCAACCGGGACAGGTATACGAGCAGTACTTC
>-|few|TRBV11-2|TRBJ2-1
CASSTWSVSDEQFF
TGTGCCAGCAGTACTTGGAGTGTTTCCGATGAGCAGTTCTTC
>TRBD1|-|TRBV4-2|TRBJ2-3
CASSHSGGTDTQYF
TGTGCCAGCAGCCACTCAGGGGGAACAGATACGCAGTATTTT
>TRBD2|-|TRBV4-1|TRBJ2-3
CASSHMTSGGADTQYF
TGCGCCAGCAGCCATATGACTAGCGGGGGTGCAGATACGCAGTATTTT
>-|-|TRBV29-1|TRBJ2-6
CSVGGHSSGANVLTF
TGCAGCGTTGGGGGCCACTCGTCTGGGGCCAACGTCCTGACTTTC
>-|few|TRBV11-1|TRBJ1-1
CASSVLPGTEAFF
TGTGCCAGCAGCGTCCTCCCGGGCACTGAAGCTTTCTTT
>TRBD1|few|TRBV20-1|TRBJ1-5
CSAHPGTGDHQPQHF
TGCAGTGCCCACCCCGGGACAGGGGATCATCAGCCCCAGCATTTT
>TRBD2|-|TRBV7-8|TRBJ2-7
CASSELAGPYEQYF
TGTGCCAGCAGCGAGCTAGCGGGACCCTACGAGCAGTACTTC
>-|-|TRBV2|TRBJ2-1
CASSVGSVYEQFF
TGTGCCAGCAGTGTGGGTAGCGTTTATGAGCAGTTCTTC
>-|-|TRBV5-1|TRBJ2-1
CASSSARGVNEQFF
TGCGCCAGCAGCTCAGCGCGAGGGGTCAATGAGCAGTTCTTC
>TRBD1|few|TRBV7-9|TRBJ2-7
CASSSTGDSYEQYF
TGTGCCAGCAGCTCGACAGGGGACTCCTACGAGCAGTACTTC
>-|-|TRBV10-2|TRBJ2-5
CASSELRGPMGETQYF
TGCGCCAGCAGTGAGTTGCGGGGGCCCATGGGGGAGACCCAGTACTTC
>-|-|TRBV12-3/TRBV12-4|TRBJ1-2
CASSPSRLPGGYTF
TGTGCCAGCAGTCCATCCCGATTGCCAGGTGGCTACACCTTC
>TRBD1|-|TRBV14|TRBJ1-1
CASRHRGSTEAFF
TGTGCCAGCAGACACAGGGGTAGCACTGAAGCTTTCTTT
>-|many|TRBV4-3|TRBJ2-7
CASSQGLLASYEQYF
TGCGCCAGCAGCCAAGGCCTACTAGCATCCTACGAGCAGTACTTC
>-|-|TRBV12-3/TRBV12-4|TRBJ1-5
CASSFPLGNQPQHF
TGTGCCAGCAGTTTCCCATTAGGGAATCAGCCCCAGCATTTT
>-|few|TRBV7-9|TRBJ2-2
CASSPYSTGELFF
TGTGCCAGCAGCCCGTACAGCACCGGGGAGCTGTTTTTT
>-|-|TRBV7-6|TRBJ2-2
CASSPGRGPTGELFF
TGTGCCAGCAGCCCCGGGAGGGGGCCCACCGGGGAGCTGTTTTTT
>-|few|TRBV30|TRBJ2-7
CAWSGGTPLHEQYF
TGTGCCTGGAGTGGAGGGACTCCACTCCACGAGCAGTACTTC
>-|few|TRBV12-3/TRBV12-4|TRBJ2-7
CASGSREQYF
TGTGCCAGCGGTAGCAGGGAGCAGTACTTC